Listed below are T cell receptor beta chains from one sample, sequenced in a study of blood T cell repertoires in COVID-19. Assay: immunoSEQ multiplex PCR; the TCRdb copy retains only in-frame clones and omits some. The table has 200,000 to 300,000 clones, approximately 86% seen once. The sequencing sample was made of peripheral blood. The receptors stem from a human donor in a cohort sampled during active COVID-19. Each CDR3 is given with its conserved first and last residue.

V: TRBV4-1; J: TRBJ2-6; CDR3: CASSLQEGSGANVLTF
V: TRBV5-8; J: TRBJ2-5; CDR3: CASSGQGYQETQYF
V: TRBV19; J: TRBJ2-5; CDR3: CASSIETGFGETQYF
V: TRBV5-8; J: TRBJ1-6; CDR3: CASSSGQGLSSPLHF
V: TRBV24-1; J: TRBJ2-2; CDR3: CATSDPGGAGELFF
V: TRBV11-2; J: TRBJ2-7; CDR3: CASSLTPGFYEQYF
V: TRBV10-3; J: TRBJ2-5; CDR3: CAISEGTGGPSETQYF
V: TRBV6-1; J: TRBJ2-1; CDR3: CASSEAQGDMGEQFF
V: TRBV7-9; J: TRBJ2-7; CDR3: CASSLLAASSYEQYF
V: TRBV11-2; J: TRBJ1-3; CDR3: CASSSLTGLGNTIYF
V: TRBV28; J: TRBJ2-2; CDR3: CASSLYGTGTSSTGELFF
V: TRBV28; J: TRBJ2-1; CDR3: CASSLITSGRPRDEQFF
V: TRBV28; J: TRBJ1-4; CDR3: CASRDIGVNEKLFF
V: TRBV5-1; J: TRBJ2-1; CDR3: CASSTKQGLGYNEQFF
V: TRBV28; J: TRBJ2-6; CDR3: CASSLIGQDPSGANVLTF
V: TRBV5-1; J: TRBJ2-3; CDR3: CASSRDTSDTQYF
V: TRBV5-6; J: TRBJ1-4; CDR3: CASRDRGAEKLFF
V: TRBV2; J: TRBJ1-3; CDR3: CASRLAAATIYF
V: TRBV30; J: TRBJ2-1; CDR3: CAWSVRDRRNEQFF
V: TRBV18; J: TRBJ1-1; CDR3: CASSPGEAGAFF
V: TRBV19; J: TRBJ1-1; CDR3: CASSIEGRGLNTEAFF
V: TRBV12-3/TRBV12-4; J: TRBJ2-7; CDR3: CASAGSGAYEQYF
V: TRBV5-1; J: TRBJ2-3; CDR3: CASSSQGVLADTQYF
V: TRBV12-5; J: TRBJ1-2; CDR3: CASGLDSNYGYTF
V: TRBV19; J: TRBJ2-3; CDR3: CASNARDRGLYF
V: TRBV24-1; J: TRBJ2-5; CDR3: CATSDATGETQYF
V: TRBV30; J: TRBJ2-1; CDR3: CAWSVSYDNEQFF
V: TRBV25-1; J: TRBJ2-5; CDR3: CASSESPGQQETQYF
V: TRBV5-6; J: TRBJ2-5; CDR3: CASSLVLAGYQETQYF